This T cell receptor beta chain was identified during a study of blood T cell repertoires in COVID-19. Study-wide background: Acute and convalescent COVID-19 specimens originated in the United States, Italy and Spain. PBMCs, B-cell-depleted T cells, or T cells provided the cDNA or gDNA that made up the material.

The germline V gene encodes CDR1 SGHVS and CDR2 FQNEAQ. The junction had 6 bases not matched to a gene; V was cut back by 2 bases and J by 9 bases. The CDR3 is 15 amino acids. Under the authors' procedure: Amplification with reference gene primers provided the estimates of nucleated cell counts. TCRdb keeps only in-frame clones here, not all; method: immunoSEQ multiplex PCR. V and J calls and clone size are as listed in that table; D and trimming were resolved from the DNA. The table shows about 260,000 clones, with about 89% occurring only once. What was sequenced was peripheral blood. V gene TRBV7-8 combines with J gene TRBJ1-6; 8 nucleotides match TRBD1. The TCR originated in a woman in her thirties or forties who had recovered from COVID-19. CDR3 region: CASSLIAGGSSPLHF. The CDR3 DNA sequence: TGTGCCAGCAGCTTAATCGCAGGGGGCTCTTCACCCCTCCACTTT.